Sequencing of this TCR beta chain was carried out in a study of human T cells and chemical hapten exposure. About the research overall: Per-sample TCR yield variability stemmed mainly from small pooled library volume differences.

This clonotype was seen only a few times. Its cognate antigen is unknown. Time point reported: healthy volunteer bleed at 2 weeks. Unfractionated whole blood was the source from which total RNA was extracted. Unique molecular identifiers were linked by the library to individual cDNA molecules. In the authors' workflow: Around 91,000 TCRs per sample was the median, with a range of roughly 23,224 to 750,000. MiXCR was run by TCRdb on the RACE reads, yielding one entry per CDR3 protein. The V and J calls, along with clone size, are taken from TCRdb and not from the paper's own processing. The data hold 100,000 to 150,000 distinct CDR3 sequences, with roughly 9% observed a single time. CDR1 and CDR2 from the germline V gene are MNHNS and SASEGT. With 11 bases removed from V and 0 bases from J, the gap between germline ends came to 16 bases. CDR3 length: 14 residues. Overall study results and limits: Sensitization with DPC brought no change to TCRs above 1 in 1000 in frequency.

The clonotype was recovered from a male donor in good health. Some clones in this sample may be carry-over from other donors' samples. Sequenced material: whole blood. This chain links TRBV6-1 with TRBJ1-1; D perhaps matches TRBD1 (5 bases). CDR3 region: CAGAADNLNTEAFF. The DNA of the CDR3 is TGTGCCGGGGCCGCCGATAACCTGAACACTGAAGCTTTCTTT.